These 29 T cell receptor beta chains were all obtained from the same sample, sequenced in a study of blood T cell repertoires in COVID-19. The method was immunoSEQ multiplex PCR; TCRdb's version includes in-frame clones alone and lacks a portion of them. The sample holds approximately 300,000 clones, more than 80% seen once. Sequencing was done on a sample of peripheral blood. Every receptor here comes from a woman aged 30 to 39 with COVID-19, enrolled during active disease.

The V call is TRBV4-2, the J call TRBJ1-5, with a tentative D call TRBD1 (6 bases). This CDR3 has 13 amino acids. The germline V gene has CDR1 LGHNA and CDR2 YNFKEQ. The germline V and J ends were trimmed by 4 bases and 11 bases, with 15 bases remaining between them. As DNA, the CDR3 is TGTGCCAGCAGCCTTGAACAGGGTAGGACCCAGCATTTT. This codes for CASSLEQGRTQHF.

J is TRBJ1-5 and V is TRBV12-3 or TRBV12-4; perhaps TRBD1 as D (6 bases). V was shortened by 1 base and J by 5 bases, with 6 bases between the two germline ends. The CDR3 is 13 amino acids. The CDR3 region has the DNA TGTGCCAGCAGTTTAGACAGGGATCAGCCCCAGCATTTT. Translating it yields CASSLDRDQPQHF.

The chain couples TRBV11-2 to TRBJ1-5; D ambiguous. The CDR3 length is 15 residues. Trimming took 5 bases from V and 2 from J, leaving 13 bases between them. Germline assignment: CDR1 SGHAT and CDR2 FQNNGV. In nucleotides, the CDR3 is TGTGCCAGCAGCCTCTCCCCGGGAGGCAATCAGCCCCAGCATTTT. Residues: CASSLSPGGNQPQHF.

This sequence joins TRBV28 and TRBJ1-2, with no clear D. Germline V lookup: CDR1 MDHEN, CDR2 SYDVKM. The CDR3 sequence is 12 residues long. V was pared by 4 bases and J by 2 bases, with 5 bases between. For the CDR3, the DNA is TGTGCCAGCAGTTCGGGAAACTATGGCTACACCTTC. This sequence encodes CASSSGNYGYTF.

The J gene is TRBJ2-3, the V gene TRBV29-1, with TRBD2 identical over 10 bases. V was clipped by 6 bases and J by 0 bases; unmatched bases: 3. Germline V gene lookup returns CDR1 SQVTM and CDR2 ANQGSEA. The CDR3 totals 14 residues. The CDR3 protein is CSVGTSVSTDTQYF. For the CDR3, the DNA is TGCAGCGTGGGGACTAGCGTTAGCACAGATACGCAGTATTTT.

The rearrangement links TRBV11-3 to TRBJ1-1, with D hard to call. This CDR3 region has 13 residues. V was pared by 1 base and J by 1 base, with 4 bases between. Per germline, CDR1 SGHNT and CDR2 YENEEA. The CDR3 region has the DNA TGTGCCAGCAGCTTAGGACAGAACACTGAAGCTTTCTTT. It codes for CASSLGQNTEAFF.

This sequence joins TRBV2 and TRBJ2-5; tentatively, D is TRBD2 (6 bases). V was shortened by 5 bases and J by 2 bases, with 12 bases between the two germline ends. Per germline, CDR1 SNHLY and CDR2 FYNNEI. The CDR3 length is 14 residues. CDR3 protein: CASSRWEEQETQYF. The CDR3 region has the DNA TGTGCCAGCAGTAGGTGGGAGGAACAAGAGACCCAGTACTTC.

The rearrangement joins TRBV6-2 or TRBV6-3 to TRBJ1-2, with TRBD1 identical over 8 bases. V trimming: 2 bases; J trimming: 3 bases; junction bases outside the gene matches: 14. Germline loops: CDR1 MNHEY, CDR2 SVGEGT. CDR3 length: 18 amino acids. Written as DNA, the CDR3 is TGTGCCAGCAGTTACCACAGGGGGAACACCACGGCGCACTATGGCTACACCTTC. Translating it yields CASSYHRGNTTAHYGYTF.

This clone has only one observation. J is TRBJ2-3 and V is TRBV15; 7 nucleotides line up with TRBD2. Germline CDR1 and CDR2: LNHNV and YYDKDF (reference sequence). This CDR3 is 15 amino acids long. V lost 0 bases to trimming and J lost 7 bases; unmatched junction nucleotides: 7. Written as DNA, the CDR3 is TGTGCCACCAGCAGAGATGTACTAGCGAGTCATACGCAGTATTTT. Protein: CATSRDVLASHTQYF.

J is TRBJ2-7 and V is TRBV6-4; 8 positions agree with TRBD2. V gave up 4 bases and J gave up 0 bases; unmatched junction bases: 14. This CDR3 region has 18 residues. Germline V lookup: CDR1 MRHNA, CDR2 SNTAGT. CDR3 residues: CASSVCGRPTRTSYEQYF. The CDR3 DNA reads as TGTGCCAGCAGTGTTTGCGGGAGGCCAACCCGAACCTCCTACGAGCAGTACTTC.

J is TRBJ2-7 and V is TRBV6-1; 13 bases are shared with TRBD2. V shed 4 bases and J 2 bases; nucleotides not matched to a gene: 11. The length of the CDR3 is 18 residues. The germline gives CDR1 MNHNS, CDR2 SASEGT. CDR3 in amino acids: CASSARLTSGRPAYEQYF. The CDR3 coding sequence is TGTGCCAGCAGTGCAAGATTGACTAGCGGGAGGCCCGCCTACGAGCAGTACTTC.

The chain links TRBV6-5 to TRBJ1-2; 7 nucleotides agree with TRBD1. CDR3 length: 14 residues. The germline CDR1 and CDR2 sequences are MNHEY and SVGAGI. J lost 0 bases, V lost 6 bases, and 4 bases had no gene match. CDR3 sequence (DNA): TGTGCCAGCAGGGCGGGGACAGCTAACTATGGCTACACCTTC. As protein: CASRAGTANYGYTF.

The rearrangement links TRBV23-1 to TRBJ1-6, with D unresolved. TRBV23-1 is marked as an open reading frame, function uncertain. CDR3 length: 17 residues. V lost 0 bases and J lost 0, with 9 bases in between. The CDR3 DNA sequence: TGCGCCAGCAGTCAATCGGCGGGCGGCTCCTATAATTCACCCCTCCACTTT. Translated: CASSQSAGGSYNSPLHF.

V gene TRBV30 combines with J gene TRBJ1-3; D unresolved. Trimming cost V 3 bases and J 1 base, with 13 bases left between them. Germline-derived CDR1 and CDR2 are GTSNPN and SVGIG (reference sequence). The CDR3 is 15 amino acids. As DNA, the CDR3 is TGTGCCTGGAGCGTAGACACCCTTTCTGGAAACACCATATATTTT. Translation: CAWSVDTLSGNTIYF. The full variable domain, completed using reference TRBV30 and TRBJ1-3, is SQTIHQWPATLVQPVGSPLSLECTVEGTSNPNLYWYRQAAGRGLQLLFYSVGIGQISSEVPQNLSASRPQDRQFILSSKKLLLSDSGFYLCAWSVDTLSGNTIYFGEGSWLTVV.

This clone has a single count. J is TRBJ1-6 and V is TRBV27, with 8 bases aligning to TRBD1. The V gene end was trimmed by 6 bases and the J gene end by 7 bases; junction bases not matched to a gene: 5. The CDR3 extends over 14 amino acids. The germline gives CDR1 MNHEY, CDR2 SMNVEV (reference sequence). In DNA, the CDR3 is TGTGCCAGCAGGACAGGGGTGGCGAATTCACCCCTCCACTTT. This translates into CASRTGVANSPLHF.

The chain recombines TRBV18 with TRBJ1-2; possibly TRBD1 for D (6 bases). In germline, CDR1 is KGHSH, CDR2 LQKENI. The ends were cut back, 3 bases at V and 6 bases at J, with 11 bases in the middle. The CDR3 is made up of 13 amino acids. In DNA form, the CDR3 reads TGTGCCAGCTCACCGGCGTCAGGGGATGGCTACACCTTC. Translation gives CASSPASGDGYTF. Variable domain in full (rest from reference TRBV18 and TRBJ1-2): NAGVMQNPRHLVRRRGQEARLRCSPMKGHSHVYWYRQLPEEGLKFMVYLQKENIIDESGMPKERFSAEFPKEGPSILRIQQVVRGDSAAYFCASSPASGDGYTFGSGTRLTVV.

The CDR3 is CSVENRTPSYNEQFF. The CDR3 DNA reads as TGCAGCGTTGAAAACAGGACCCCCTCCTACAATGAGCAGTTCTTC. The chain links TRBV29-1 to TRBJ2-1; TRBD1 is a possible D gene (5 bases). Germline V CDR1 and CDR2: SQVTM, ANQGSEA. The CDR3 totals 15 residues. Trimming shortened V by 2 bases and J by 0 bases, and 11 bases separated the two germline ends.

V is TRBV5-4 and J is TRBJ2-7; 10 bases match TRBD2. The V gene end was trimmed by 1 base and the J gene end by 4 bases; junction bases not matched to a gene: 11. Germline V gene lookup returns CDR1 SGHNT and CDR2 YYREEE (reference sequence). The CDR3 extends over 17 amino acids. In nucleotides, the CDR3 is TGTGCCAGCAGCTTGAGGCTAGCGGGAGTACTCGGTTACGAGCAGTACTTC. This gives the protein CASSLRLAGVLGYEQYF.

The chain carries TRBV5-5 and TRBJ1-5; TRBD1 is a possible D gene (5 bases). Germline CDR1 and CDR2: SGHKS and YYEKEE (reference sequence). This CDR3 is built from 13 residues. The V end lost 2 bases, the J end lost 9 bases, and 12 bases lay between the germline ends. In nucleotides, the CDR3 is TGTGCCAGCAGCTTATGGGGGGATCTGCCCCAGCATTTT. Its translation is CASSLWGDLPQHF.

V usage is TRBV29-1 and J usage is TRBJ2-2; 10 bases line up with TRBD2. The ends lost 4 bases at V and 5 bases at J; junction bases unmatched: 7. Germline CDR1 is SQVTM and CDR2 is ANQGSEA. The CDR3 totals 15 residues. The CDR3 region has the DNA TGCAGCGTTGTGGCTAGCGGGAGCGGTACCGGGGAGCTGTTTTTT. This encodes CSVVASGSGTGELFF.

The genes are TRBV30 and TRBJ2-7, with D maybe TRBD2 (5 bases). CDR1 is GTSNPN and CDR2 is SVGIG in the germline V gene (reference sequence). There are 12 residues in the CDR3. The V and J ends lost 2 bases and 6 bases respectively, with 11 bases between them. This chain's CDR3 is CAWSLVEGEQYF. The CDR3 DNA follows: TGTGCCTGGAGTTTGGTCGAGGGCGAGCAGTACTTC.

This chain links TRBV6-5 with TRBJ1-5, with no clear D. Germline CDR1 MNHEY, CDR2 SVGAGI. This CDR3 has 13 residues. The germline V and J ends were trimmed by 10 bases and 3 bases, with 13 bases remaining between them. Written as DNA, the CDR3 is TGTGCCACCGGAGACGGTTCCAATCAGCCCCAGCATTTT. Amino acid sequence: CATGDGSNQPQHF.

This clone has only one observation. The chain is built from TRBV5-4 and TRBJ1-1; 8 nucleotides line up with TRBD1. The CDR3 consists of 17 residues. Trimming removed 0 bases from V and 4 bases from J; junction bases left unmatched: 11. The germline CDR1 and CDR2 sequences are SGHNT and YYREEE (reference sequence). The CDR3 spells CASSLGIGAGGFTEAFF. The CDR3 DNA is TGTGCCAGCAGCTTGGGTATTGGGGCAGGGGGCTTCACTGAAGCTTTCTTT.

The count of this clone is one. Other nucleotide sequences from this sample produce the same CDR3. The chain carries TRBV29-1 and TRBJ2-7; TRBD1 matches 10 bases. V shed 4 bases and J 6 bases; nucleotides not matched to a gene: 3. CDR1 SQVTM and CDR2 ANQGSEA come from the germline V gene. The CDR3 is made up of 12 amino acids. The CDR3 sequence: CSVGQGASEQYF. DNA of the CDR3: TGCAGCGTTGGACAGGGGGCATCCGAGCAGTACTTC.

This chain links TRBV6-5 with TRBJ2-3, with 8 bases lining up with TRBD2. Looked up from germline, CDR1 is MNHEY and CDR2 is SVGAGI. This CDR3 has 15 residues. The J segment lost 4 bases and the V segment lost 6 bases, leaving 9 bases of the junction unmatched. CDR3 residues: CASRAVAGGADTQYF. DNA of the CDR3: TGTGCCAGCAGAGCCGTTGCGGGAGGTGCAGATACGCAGTATTTT.

The V and J genes are TRBV4-1 and TRBJ1-1, with D possibly matching TRBD1 (6 bases). CDR3 length equals 14 residues. V gave up 8 bases and J gave up 4 bases, with 17 bases separating them. The germline gives CDR1 MGHRA, CDR2 YSYEKL. Here the CDR3 DNA reads TGCGCCAGCCGTCGCTCAGGGGAAGGCACTGAAGCTTTCTTT. Translating it yields CASRRSGEGTEAFF.

This clone was seen once. The chain couples TRBV5-4 to TRBJ2-7, with 14 bases identical to TRBD2. V was clipped by 3 bases and J by 2 bases; unmatched bases: 7. Germline V gene lookup returns CDR1 SGHNT and CDR2 YYREEE (reference sequence). The CDR3 is 17 residues long. CDR3 bases: TGTGCCAGCAGCTCCGGACTAGCGGGAGGACCCCCCTACGAGCAGTACTTC. Its translation: CASSSGLAGGPPYEQYF.

This chain joins TRBV5-8 and TRBJ2-5; no definite D call. The CDR3 length is 13 residues. CDR1 and CDR2 (germline): SGHTS, YDEGEE. Trimming shortened V by 0 bases and J by 5 bases, and 8 bases separated the two germline ends. The CDR3 sequence is CASSLGLRETQYF. The CDR3, as DNA: TGTGCCAGCAGCTTGGGGCTTCGTGAGACCCAGTACTTC.

The CDR3 DNA reads TGTGCCAGCAGTTCTGGGGGGAGGCAGGGTCAGCCCCAGCATTTT. This encodes CASSSGGRQGQPQHF. The chain employs TRBV6-5 and TRBJ1-5; D is perhaps TRBD1 (5 bases). V was cut by 4 bases and J by 6 bases, with 16 bases left in between. CDR3 size: 15 residues. CDR1 and CDR2 (germline): MNHEY, SVGAGI.